This T cell receptor (beta chain) was sequenced for a study of shared clonotypes between healthy human individuals. The CDR3 extends over 12 amino acids. Germline CDR1 and CDR2: SEHNR and FQNEAQ (reference sequence). J lost 13 bases, V lost 4 bases, and 8 bases had no gene match. Naive CD8 populations comprised CD45RO-negative cells positively selected for CCR7, excluding terminally differentiated effector memory CD45RA+ cells. This clone was seen only a few times. Authors' processing steps: ImmunoSEQ output held junction-only sequences without quality scores, so filtering differed. Here immunoSEQ multiplex PCR was the method, and the copy in TCRdb shows in-frame clones only, minus some. V and J calls and clone size are copied from that table; D and trimming were computed from the DNA. The sample has more than 2 million clones; approximately 94% are singletons.

Source material: naive CD8+ T cells sorted from blood. The clonotype originates from a man younger than 35 in good health. The chain uses TRBV7-9 and TRBJ1-2; 8 nucleotides match TRBD1. The CDR3 sequence: CASSYGTGPCTF. CDR3 in DNA: TGTGCCAGCAGCTACGGGACAGGCCCATGCACCTTC.